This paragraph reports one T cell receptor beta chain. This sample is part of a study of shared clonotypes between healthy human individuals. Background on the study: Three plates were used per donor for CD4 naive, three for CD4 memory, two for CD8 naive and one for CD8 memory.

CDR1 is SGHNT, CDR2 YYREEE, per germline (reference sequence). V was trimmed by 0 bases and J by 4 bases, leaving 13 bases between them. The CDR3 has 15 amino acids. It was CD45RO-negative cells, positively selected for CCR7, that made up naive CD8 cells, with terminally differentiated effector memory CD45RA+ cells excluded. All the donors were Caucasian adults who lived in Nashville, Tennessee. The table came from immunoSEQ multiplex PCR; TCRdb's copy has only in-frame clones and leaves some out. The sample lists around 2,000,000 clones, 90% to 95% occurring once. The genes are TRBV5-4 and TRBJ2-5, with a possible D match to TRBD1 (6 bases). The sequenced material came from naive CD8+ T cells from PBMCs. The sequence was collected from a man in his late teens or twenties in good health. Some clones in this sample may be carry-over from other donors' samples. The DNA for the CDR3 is TGTGCCAGCAGCTTGGACAGGGATGTTGGAGAGACCCAGTACTTC. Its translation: CASSLDRDVGETQYF.